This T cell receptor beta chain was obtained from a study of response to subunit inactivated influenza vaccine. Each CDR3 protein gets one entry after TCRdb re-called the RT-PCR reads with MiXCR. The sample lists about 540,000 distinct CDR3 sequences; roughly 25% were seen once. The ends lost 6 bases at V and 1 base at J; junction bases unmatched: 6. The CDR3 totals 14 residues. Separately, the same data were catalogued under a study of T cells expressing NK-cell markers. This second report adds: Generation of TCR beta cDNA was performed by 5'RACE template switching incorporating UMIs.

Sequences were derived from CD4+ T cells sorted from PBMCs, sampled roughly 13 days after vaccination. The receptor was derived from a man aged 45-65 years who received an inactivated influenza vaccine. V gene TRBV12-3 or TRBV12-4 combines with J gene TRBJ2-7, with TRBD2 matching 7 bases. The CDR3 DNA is TGTGCCAGCAGGGGACTATCAGGTTCCTACGAGCAGTACTTC. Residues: CASRGLSGSYEQYF.